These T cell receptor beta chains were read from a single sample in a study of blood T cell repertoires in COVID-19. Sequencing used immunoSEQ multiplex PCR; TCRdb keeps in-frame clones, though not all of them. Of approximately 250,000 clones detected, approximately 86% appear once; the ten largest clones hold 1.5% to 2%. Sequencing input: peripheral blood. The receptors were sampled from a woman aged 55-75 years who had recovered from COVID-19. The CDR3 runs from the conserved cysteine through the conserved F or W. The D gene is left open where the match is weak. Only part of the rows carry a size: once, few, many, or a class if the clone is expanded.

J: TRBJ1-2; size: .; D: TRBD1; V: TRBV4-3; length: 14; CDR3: CASSQGQGRYGYTF; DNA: TGCGCCAGCAGTCAGGGACAGGGCCGCTATGGCTACACCTTC
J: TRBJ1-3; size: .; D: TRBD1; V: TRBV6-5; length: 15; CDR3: CASRTGSISGNTIYF; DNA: TGTGCCAGCAGGACAGGGTCTATCTCTGGAAACACCATATATTTT
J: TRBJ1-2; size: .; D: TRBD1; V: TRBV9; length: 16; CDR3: CASSVEVGQDPLGYTF; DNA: TGTGCCAGCAGCGTAGAAGTGGGACAGGACCCCTTAGGCTACACCTTC
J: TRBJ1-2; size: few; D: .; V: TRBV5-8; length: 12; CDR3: CASSPRRDGYTF; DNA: TGTGCCAGCAGCCCCAGGAGGGATGGCTACACCTTC
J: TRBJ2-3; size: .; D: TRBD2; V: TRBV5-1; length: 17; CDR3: CASSLEGVAGGLDTQYF; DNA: TGCGCCAGCAGCTTGGAGGGAGTAGCGGGGGGCCTGGATACGCAGTATTTT
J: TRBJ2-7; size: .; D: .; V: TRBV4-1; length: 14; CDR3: CASSRRDRDYEQYF; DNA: TGCGCCAGCAGTCGGAGGGACCGCGACTACGAGCAGTACTTC
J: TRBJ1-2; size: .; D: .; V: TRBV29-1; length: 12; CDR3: CSVGDQGRGYTF; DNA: TGCAGCGTTGGGGATCAGGGCAGAGGCTACACCTTC
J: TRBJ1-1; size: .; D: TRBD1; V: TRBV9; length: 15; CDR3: CASTRQGTMNTEAFF; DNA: TGTGCCAGCACAAGACAGGGGACTATGAACACTGAAGCTTTCTTT
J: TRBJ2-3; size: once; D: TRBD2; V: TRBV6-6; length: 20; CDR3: CASSQGLAGGQDLNTDTQYF; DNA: TGTGCCAGCAGCCAGGGACTAGCGGGGGGGCAAGACCTCAACACAGATACGCAGTATTTT
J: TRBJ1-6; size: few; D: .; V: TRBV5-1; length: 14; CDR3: CARPRPLSGWSLHF; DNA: TGCGCCAGACCGAGACCACTTTCAGGTTGGTCCCTCCACTTT